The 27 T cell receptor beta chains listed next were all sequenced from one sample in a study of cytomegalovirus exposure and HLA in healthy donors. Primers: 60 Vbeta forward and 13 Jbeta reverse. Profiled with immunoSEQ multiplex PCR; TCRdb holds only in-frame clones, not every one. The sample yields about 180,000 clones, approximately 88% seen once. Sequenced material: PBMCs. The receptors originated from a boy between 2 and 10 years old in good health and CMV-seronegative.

This CDR3 is CASSTSGQGTYEQYF. CDR3 bases: TGTGCCAGCAGCACCTCCGGACAGGGGACCTACGAGCAGTACTTC. This chain links TRBV7-2 with TRBJ2-7, with 9 bases identical to TRBD1. V was clipped by 5 bases and J by 2 bases; unmatched bases: 7. The germline gives CDR1 SGHTA, CDR2 FQGNSA. The CDR3 loop spans 15 amino acids.

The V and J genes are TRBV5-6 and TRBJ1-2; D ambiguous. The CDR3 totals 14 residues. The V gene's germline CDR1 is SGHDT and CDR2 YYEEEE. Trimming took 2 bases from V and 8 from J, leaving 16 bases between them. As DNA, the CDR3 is TGTGCCAGCAGCTTCCCCTCTCAGGCGTTCGGCTACACCTTC. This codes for CASSFPSQAFGYTF. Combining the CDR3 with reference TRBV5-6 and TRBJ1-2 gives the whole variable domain DAGVTQSPTHLIKTRGQQVTLRCSPKSGHDTVSWYQQALGQGPQFIFQYYEEEERQRGNFPDRFSGHQFPNYSSELNVNALLLGDSALYLCASSFPSQAFGYTFGSGTRLTVV.

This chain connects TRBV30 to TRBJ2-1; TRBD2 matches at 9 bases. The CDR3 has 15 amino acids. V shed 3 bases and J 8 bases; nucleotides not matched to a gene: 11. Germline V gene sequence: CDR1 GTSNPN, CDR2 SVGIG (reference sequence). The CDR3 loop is CAWSRKASGTDEQFF. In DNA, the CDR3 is TGTGCCTGGAGCCGGAAGGCTAGCGGGACGGATGAGCAGTTCTTC.

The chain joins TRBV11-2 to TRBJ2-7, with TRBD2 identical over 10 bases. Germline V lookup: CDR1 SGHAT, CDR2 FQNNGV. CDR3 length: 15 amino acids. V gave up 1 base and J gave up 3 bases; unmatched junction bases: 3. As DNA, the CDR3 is TGTGCCAGCAGCTTAGGTCTAGCGGGAGACTACGAGCAGTACTTC. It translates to CASSLGLAGDYEQYF.

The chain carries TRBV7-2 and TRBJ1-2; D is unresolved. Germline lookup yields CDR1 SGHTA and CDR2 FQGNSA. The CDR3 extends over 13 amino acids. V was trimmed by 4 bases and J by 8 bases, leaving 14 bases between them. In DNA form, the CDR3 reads TGTGCCAGCAGCTCTCAGGTGGATATGGGCTACACCTTC. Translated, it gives CASSSQVDMGYTF.

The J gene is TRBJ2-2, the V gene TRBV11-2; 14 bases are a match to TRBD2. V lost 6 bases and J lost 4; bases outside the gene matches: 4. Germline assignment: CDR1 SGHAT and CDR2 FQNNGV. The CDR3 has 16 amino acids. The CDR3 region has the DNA TGTGCCAGCAGAGGTGGGACTAGCGGGGGCACCGGGGAGCTGTTTTTT. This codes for CASRGGTSGGTGELFF.

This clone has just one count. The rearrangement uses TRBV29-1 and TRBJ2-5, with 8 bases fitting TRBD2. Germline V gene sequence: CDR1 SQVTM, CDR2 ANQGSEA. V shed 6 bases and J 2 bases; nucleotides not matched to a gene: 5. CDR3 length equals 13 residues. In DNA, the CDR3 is TGCAGCGTGGCGGGAGGACTACAAGAGACCCAGTACTTC. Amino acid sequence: CSVAGGLQETQYF.

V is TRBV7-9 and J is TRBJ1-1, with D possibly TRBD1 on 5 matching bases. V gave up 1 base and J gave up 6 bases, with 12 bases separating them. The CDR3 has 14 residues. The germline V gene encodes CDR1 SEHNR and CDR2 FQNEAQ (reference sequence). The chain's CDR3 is CASSLVRTGAEAFF. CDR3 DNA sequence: TGTGCCAGCAGCTTAGTACGAACGGGGGCTGAAGCTTTCTTT. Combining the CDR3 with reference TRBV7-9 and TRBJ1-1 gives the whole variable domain DTGVSQNPRHKITKRGQNVTFRCDPISEHNRLYWYRQTLGQGPEFLTYFQNEAQLEKSRLLSDRFSAERPKGSFSTLEIQRTEQGDSAMYLCASSLVRTGAEAFFGQGTRLTVV.

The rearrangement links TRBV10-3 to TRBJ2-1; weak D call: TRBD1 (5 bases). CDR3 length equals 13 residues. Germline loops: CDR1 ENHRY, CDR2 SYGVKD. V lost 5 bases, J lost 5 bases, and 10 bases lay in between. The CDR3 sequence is CAISRQLNNEQFF. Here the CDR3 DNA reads TGTGCCATCAGTAGACAGCTCAACAATGAGCAGTTCTTC.

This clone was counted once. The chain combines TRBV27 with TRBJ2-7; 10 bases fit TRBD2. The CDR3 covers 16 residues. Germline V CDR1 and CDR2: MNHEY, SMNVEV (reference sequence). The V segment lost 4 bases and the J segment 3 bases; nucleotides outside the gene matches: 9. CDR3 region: CASSSKSGTSVYEQYV. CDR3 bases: TGTGCCAGCAGTTCCAAATCCGGGACTAGCGTCTACGAGCAGTACGTC.

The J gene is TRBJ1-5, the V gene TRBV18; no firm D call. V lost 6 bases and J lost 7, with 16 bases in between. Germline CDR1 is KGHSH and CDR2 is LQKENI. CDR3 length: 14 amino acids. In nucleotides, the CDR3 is TGTGCCAGCTCTCCCACTTCCGGGAGCCAGCCCCAGCATTTT. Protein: CASSPTSGSQPQHF.

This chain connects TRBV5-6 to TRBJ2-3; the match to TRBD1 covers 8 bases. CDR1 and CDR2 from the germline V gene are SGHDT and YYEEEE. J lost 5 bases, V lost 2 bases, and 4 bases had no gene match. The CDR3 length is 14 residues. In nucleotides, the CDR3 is TGTGCCAGCAGCTTCGGCAGGGGGCAAGATACGCAGTATTTT. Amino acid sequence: CASSFGRGQDTQYF.

The CDR3 DNA sequence: TGCAGCGCCACTGAGGTTCGGACAGGGCGCTCCTACGAGCAGTACTTC. Encoded protein: CSATEVRTGRSYEQYF. The genes are TRBV29-1 and TRBJ2-7; TRBD1 aligns across 8 bases. CDR1 and CDR2 from the germline V gene are SQVTM and ANQGSEA. The CDR3 extends over 16 amino acids. The trim removed 7 bases at V and 0 bases at J, leaving 14 bases unmatched.

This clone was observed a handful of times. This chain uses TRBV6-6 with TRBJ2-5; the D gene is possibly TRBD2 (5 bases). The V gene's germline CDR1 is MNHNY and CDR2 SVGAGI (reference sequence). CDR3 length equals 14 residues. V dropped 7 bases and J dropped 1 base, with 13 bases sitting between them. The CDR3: CASTQDLPQETQYF. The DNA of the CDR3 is TGTGCCAGCACTCAGGACTTACCCCAAGAGACCCAGTACTTC.

The CDR3 loop reads CASSFKRGDTDTQYF. The CDR3 nucleotides are TGTGCCAGCAGCTTCAAGCGGGGGGACACAGATACGCAGTATTTT. V gene TRBV7-9 combines with J gene TRBJ2-3, with 9 bases identical to TRBD2. This CDR3 contains 15 residues. CDR1 and CDR2 (germline): SEHNR, FQNEAQ (reference sequence). V gave up 3 bases and J gave up 2 bases; unmatched junction bases: 3. The complete variable domain, with remaining parts taken from reference TRBV7-9 and TRBJ2-3, reads DTGVSQNPRHKITKRGQNVTFRCDPISEHNRLYWYRQTLGQGPEFLTYFQNEAQLEKSRLLSDRFSAERPKGSFSTLEIQRTEQGDSAMYLCASSFKRGDTDTQYFGPGTRLTVL.

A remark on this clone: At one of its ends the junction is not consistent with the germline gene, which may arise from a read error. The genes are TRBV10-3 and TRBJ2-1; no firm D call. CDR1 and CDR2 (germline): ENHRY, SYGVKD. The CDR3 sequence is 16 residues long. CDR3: CAISARKLSSYDEQFF. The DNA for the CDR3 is TGTGCCATCAGTGCTAGGAAATTATCCTCCTACGATGAGCAGTTCTTC.

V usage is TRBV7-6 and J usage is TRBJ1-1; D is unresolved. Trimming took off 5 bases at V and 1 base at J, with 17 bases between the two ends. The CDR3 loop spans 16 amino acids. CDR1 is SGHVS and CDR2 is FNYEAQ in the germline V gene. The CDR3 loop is CASSPVVWRENTEAFF. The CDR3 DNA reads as TGTGCCAGCAGCCCTGTGGTGTGGAGGGAGAACACTGAAGCTTTCTTT. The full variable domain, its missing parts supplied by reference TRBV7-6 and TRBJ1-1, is GAGVSQSPRYKVTKRGQDVALRCDPISGHVSLYWYRQALGQGPEFLTYFNYEAQQDKSGLPNDRFSAERPEGSISTLTIQRTEQRDSAMYRCASSPVVWRENTEAFFGQGTRLTVV.

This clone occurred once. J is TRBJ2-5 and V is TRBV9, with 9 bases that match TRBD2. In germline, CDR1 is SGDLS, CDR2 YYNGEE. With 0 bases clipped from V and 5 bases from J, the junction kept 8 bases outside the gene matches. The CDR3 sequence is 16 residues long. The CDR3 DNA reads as TGTGCCAGCAGCGTAGAGAGGCGGGGGGGCATGGAGACCCAGTACTTC. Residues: CASSVERRGGMETQYF.

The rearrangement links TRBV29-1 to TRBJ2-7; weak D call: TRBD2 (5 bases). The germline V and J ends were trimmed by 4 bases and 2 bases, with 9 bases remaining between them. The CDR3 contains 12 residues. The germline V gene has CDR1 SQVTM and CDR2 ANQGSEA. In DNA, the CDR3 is TGCAGCGTTGGGGAGTCGGCCTACGAGCAGTACTTC. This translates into CSVGESAYEQYF.

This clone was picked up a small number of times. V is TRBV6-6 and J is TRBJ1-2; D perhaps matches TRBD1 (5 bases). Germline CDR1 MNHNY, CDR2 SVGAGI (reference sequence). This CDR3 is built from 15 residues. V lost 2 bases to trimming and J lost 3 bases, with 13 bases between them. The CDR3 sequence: CASSYRGPSDYGYTF. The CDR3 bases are TGTGCCAGCAGTTACAGGGGCCCCTCCGACTATGGCTACACCTTC.

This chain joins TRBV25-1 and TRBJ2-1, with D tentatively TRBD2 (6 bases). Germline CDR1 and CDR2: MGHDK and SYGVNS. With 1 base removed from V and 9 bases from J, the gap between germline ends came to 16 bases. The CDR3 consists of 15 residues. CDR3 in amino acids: CASSELDGGEGEQFF. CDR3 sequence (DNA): TGTGCCAGCAGTGAATTGGACGGGGGTGAGGGTGAGCAGTTCTTC.

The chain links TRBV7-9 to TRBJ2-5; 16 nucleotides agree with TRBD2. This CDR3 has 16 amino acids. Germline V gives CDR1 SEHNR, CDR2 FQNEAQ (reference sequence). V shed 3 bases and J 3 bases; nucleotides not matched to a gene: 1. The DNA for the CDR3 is TGTGCCAGCAGCTTTGGGACTAGCGGGGGGGAAGAGACCCAGTACTTC. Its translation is CASSFGTSGGEETQYF. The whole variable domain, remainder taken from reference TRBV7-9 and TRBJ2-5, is DTGVSQNPRHKITKRGQNVTFRCDPISEHNRLYWYRQTLGQGPEFLTYFQNEAQLEKSRLLSDRFSAERPKGSFSTLEIQRTEQGDSAMYLCASSFGTSGGEETQYFGPGTRLLVL.

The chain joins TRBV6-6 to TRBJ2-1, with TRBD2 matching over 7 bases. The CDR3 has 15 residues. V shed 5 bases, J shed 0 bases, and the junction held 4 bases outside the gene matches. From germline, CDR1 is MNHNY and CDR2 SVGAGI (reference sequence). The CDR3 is CASSPGGSSYNEQFF. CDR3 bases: TGTGCCAGCAGTCCGGGGGGTAGCTCCTACAATGAGCAGTTCTTC.

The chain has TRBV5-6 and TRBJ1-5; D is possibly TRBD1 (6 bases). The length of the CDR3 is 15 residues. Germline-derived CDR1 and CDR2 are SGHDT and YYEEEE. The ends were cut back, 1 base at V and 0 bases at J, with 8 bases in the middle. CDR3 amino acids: CASSLQGHSNQPQHF. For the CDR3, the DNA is TGTGCCAGCAGCTTGCAGGGACATAGCAATCAGCCCCAGCATTTT.

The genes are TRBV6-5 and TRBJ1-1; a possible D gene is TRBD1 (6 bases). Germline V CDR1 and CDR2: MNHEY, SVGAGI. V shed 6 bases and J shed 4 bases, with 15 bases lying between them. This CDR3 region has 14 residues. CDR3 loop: CASRMTGAITEAFF. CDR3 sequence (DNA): TGTGCCAGCAGAATGACAGGCGCTATCACTGAAGCTTTCTTT.

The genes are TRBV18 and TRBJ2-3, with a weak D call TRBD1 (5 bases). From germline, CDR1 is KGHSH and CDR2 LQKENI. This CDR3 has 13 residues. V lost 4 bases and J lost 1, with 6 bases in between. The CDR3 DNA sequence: TGTGCCAGCTCACAGACAGGCACAGATACGCAGTATTTT. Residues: CASSQTGTDTQYF.

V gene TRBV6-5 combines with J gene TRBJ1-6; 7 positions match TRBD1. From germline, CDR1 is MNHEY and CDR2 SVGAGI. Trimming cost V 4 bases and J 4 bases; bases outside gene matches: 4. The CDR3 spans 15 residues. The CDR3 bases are TGTGCCAGCAGTTCGACAGGGCCGTATAATTCACCCCTCCACTTT. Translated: CASSSTGPYNSPLHF.